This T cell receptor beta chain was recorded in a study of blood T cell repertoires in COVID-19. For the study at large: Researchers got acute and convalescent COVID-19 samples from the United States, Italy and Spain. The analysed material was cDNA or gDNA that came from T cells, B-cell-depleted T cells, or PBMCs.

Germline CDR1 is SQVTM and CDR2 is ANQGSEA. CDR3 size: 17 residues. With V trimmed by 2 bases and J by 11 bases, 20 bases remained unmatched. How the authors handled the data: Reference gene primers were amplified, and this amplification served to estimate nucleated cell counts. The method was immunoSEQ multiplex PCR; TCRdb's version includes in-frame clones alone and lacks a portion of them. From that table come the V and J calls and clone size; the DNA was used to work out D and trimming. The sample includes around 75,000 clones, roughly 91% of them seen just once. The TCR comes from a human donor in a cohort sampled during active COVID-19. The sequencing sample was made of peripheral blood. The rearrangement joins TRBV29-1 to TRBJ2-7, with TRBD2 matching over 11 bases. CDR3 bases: TGCAGCGTTGAAAGGACGGGTACTAGCGGGAGACATGGGAGGAAGTACTTC. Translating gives CSVERTGTSGRHGRKYF.